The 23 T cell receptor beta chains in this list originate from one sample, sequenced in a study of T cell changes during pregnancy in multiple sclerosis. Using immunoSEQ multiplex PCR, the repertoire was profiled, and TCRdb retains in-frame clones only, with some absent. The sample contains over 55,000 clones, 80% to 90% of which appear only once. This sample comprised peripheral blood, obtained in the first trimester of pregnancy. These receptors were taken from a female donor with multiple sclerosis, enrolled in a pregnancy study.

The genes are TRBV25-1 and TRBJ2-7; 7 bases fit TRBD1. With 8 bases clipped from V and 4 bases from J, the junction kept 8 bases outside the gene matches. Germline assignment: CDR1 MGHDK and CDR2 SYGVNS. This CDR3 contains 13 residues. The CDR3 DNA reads TGTGCCAGCCGCCGGGACAGAACTTACGAGCAGTACTTC. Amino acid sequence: CASRRDRTYEQYF.

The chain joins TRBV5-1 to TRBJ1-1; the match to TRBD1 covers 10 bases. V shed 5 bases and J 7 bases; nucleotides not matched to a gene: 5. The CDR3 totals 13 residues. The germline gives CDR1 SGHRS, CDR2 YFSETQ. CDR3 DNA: TGCGCCAGCAGGCCGGGACAGGGGCTTGAAGCTTTCTTT. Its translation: CASRPGQGLEAFF.

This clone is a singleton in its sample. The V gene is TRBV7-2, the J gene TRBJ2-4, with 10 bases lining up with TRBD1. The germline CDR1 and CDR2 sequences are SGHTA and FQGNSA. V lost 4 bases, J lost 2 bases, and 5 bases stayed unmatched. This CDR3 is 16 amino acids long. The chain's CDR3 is CASSSTGGEPKNIQYF. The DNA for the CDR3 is TGTGCCAGCAGCTCGACAGGGGGCGAGCCCAAAAACATTCAGTACTTC.

DNA for the CDR3: TGTGCCAGCAGAAACGGCGGCAGCCCGGAGCTGTTTTTT. It codes for CASRNGGSPELFF. The chain is built from TRBV27 and TRBJ2-2; no clear D gene. V was shortened by 6 bases and J by 10 bases, with 15 bases between the two germline ends. Looked up from germline, CDR1 is MNHEY and CDR2 is SMNVEV (reference sequence). The CDR3 is made up of 13 amino acids.

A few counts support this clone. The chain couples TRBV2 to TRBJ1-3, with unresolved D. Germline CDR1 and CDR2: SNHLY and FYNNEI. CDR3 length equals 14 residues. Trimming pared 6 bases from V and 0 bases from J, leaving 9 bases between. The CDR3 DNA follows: TGTGCCAGCAGGCAAGAGGGCTCTGGAAACACCATATATTTT. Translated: CASRQEGSGNTIYF.

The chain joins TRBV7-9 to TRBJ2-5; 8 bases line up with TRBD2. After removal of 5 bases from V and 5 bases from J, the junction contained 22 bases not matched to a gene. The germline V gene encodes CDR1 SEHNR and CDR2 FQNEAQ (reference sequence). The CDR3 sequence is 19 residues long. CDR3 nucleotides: TGTGCCAGCAGCAAAAGAGTTATAGCGGGGAGGATCGACGACGAGACCCAGTACTTC. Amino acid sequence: CASSKRVIAGRIDDETQYF.

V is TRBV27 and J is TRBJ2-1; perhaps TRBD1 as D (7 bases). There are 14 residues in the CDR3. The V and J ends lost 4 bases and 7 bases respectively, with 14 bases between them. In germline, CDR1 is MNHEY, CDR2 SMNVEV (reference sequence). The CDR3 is CASSYQGGRNEQFF. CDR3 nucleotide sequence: TGTGCCAGCAGTTATCAGGGGGGCCGGAATGAGCAGTTCTTC.

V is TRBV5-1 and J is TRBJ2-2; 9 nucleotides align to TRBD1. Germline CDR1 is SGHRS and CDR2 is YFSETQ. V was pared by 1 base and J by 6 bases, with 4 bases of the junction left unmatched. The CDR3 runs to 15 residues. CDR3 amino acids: CASSLTQGAAGELFF. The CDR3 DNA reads TGCGCCAGCAGCTTGACACAGGGGGCCGCCGGGGAGCTGTTTTTT.

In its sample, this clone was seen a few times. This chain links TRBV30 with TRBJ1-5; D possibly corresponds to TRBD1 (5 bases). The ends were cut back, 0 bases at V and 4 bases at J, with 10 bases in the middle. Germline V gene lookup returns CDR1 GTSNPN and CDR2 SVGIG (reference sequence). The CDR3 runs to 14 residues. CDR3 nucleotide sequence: TGTGCCTGGAGTGTCAGCGGGGGAAATCAGCCCCAGCATTTT. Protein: CAWSVSGGNQPQHF.

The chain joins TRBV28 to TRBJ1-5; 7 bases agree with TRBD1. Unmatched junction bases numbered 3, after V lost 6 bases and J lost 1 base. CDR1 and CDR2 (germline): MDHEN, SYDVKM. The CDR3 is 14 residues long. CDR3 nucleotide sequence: TGTGCCAGCAGCCACAGGGGAAGCAATCAGCCCCAGCATTTT. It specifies CASSHRGSNQPQHF.

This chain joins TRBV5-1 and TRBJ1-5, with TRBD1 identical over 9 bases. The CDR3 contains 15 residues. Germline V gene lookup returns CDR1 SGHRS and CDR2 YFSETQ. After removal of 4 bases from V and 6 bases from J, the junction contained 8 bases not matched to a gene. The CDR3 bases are TGCGCCAGCAGCCCTGGGACAGGGACGATTCAGCCCCAGCATTTT. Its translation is CASSPGTGTIQPQHF.

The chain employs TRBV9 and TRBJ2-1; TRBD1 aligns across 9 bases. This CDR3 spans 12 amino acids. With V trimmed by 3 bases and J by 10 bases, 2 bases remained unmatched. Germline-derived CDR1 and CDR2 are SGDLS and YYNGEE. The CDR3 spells CASSGQGGEQFF. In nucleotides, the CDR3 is TGTGCCAGCAGCGGACAGGGGGGGGAGCAGTTCTTC.

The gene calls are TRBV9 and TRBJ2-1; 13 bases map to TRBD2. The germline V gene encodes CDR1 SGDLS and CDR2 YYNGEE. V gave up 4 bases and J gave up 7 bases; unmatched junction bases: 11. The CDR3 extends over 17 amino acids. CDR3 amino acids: CASSPWTSGGPLNEQFF. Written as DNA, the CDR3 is TGTGCCAGCAGCCCGTGGACTAGCGGGGGCCCCTTGAATGAGCAGTTCTTC.

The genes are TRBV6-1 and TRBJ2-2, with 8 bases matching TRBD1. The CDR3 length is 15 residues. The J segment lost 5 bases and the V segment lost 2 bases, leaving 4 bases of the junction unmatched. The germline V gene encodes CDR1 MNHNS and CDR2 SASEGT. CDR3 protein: CASSENTGGTGELFF. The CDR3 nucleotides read TGTGCCAGCAGTGAAAATACAGGGGGGACCGGGGAGCTGTTTTTT.

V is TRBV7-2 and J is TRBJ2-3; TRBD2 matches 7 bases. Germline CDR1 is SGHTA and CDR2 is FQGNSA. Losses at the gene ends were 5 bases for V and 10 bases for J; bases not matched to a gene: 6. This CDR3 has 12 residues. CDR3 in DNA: TGTGCCAGCAGCCCCGGGGGGAGTTCGCAGTATTTT. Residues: CASSPGGSSQYF.

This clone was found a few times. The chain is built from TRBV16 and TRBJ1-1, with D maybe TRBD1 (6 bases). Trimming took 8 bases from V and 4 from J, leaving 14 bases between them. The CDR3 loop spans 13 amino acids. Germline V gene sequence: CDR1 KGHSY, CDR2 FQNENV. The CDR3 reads CASVWGQSTEAFF. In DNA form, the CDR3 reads TGTGCCAGCGTCTGGGGGCAGAGCACTGAAGCTTTCTTT.

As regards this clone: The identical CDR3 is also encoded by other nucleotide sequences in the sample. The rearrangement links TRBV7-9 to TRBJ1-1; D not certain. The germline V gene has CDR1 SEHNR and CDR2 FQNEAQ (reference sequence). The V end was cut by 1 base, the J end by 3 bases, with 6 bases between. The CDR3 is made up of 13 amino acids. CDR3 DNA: TGTGCCAGCAGCTTAGATCGCGACACTGAAGCTTTCTTT. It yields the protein CASSLDRDTEAFF.

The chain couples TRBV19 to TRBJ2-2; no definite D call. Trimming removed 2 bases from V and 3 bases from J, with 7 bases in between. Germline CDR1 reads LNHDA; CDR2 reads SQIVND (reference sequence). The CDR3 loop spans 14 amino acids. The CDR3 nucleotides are TGTGCCAGTAGTATAAAACAGTACACCGGGGAGCTGTTTTTT. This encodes CASSIKQYTGELFF.

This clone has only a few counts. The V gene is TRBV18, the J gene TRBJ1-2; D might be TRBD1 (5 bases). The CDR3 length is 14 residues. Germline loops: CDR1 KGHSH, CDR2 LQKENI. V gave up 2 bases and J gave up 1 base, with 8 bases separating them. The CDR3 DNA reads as TGTGCCAGCTCACCAGCAGGGAATAACTATGGCTACACCTTC. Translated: CASSPAGNNYGYTF.

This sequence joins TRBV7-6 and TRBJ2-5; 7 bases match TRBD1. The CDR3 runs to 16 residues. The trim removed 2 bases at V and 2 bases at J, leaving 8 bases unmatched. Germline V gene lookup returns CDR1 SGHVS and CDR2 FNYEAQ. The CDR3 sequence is CASSLNRGGNQETQYF. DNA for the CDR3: TGTGCCAGCAGCTTAAACAGGGGTGGGAATCAAGAGACCCAGTACTTC.

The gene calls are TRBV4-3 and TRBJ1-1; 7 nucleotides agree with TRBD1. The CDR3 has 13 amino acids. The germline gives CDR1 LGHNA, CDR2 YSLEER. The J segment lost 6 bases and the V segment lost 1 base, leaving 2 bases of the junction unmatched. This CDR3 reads CASSQAGQSEAFF. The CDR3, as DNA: TGCGCCAGCAGCCAAGCGGGACAGTCTGAAGCTTTCTTT.

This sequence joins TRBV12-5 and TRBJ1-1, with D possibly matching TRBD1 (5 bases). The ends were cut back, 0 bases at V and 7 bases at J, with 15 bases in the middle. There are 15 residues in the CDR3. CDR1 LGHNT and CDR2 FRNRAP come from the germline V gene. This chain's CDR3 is CASGLVLGGSVEAFF. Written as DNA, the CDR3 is TGTGCTAGTGGTTTGGTACTGGGGGGGTCAGTTGAAGCTTTCTTT. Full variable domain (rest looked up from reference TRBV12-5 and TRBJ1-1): DARVTQTPRHKVTEMGQEVTMRCQPILGHNTVFWYRQTMMQGLELLAYFRNRAPLDDSGMPKDRFSAEMPDATLATLKIQPSEPRDSAVYFCASGLVLGGSVEAFFGQGTRLTVV.

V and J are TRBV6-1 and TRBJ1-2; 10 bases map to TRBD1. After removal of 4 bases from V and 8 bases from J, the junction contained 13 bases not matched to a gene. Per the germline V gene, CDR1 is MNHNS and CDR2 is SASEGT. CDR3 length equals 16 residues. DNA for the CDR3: TGTGCCAGCAGTGCCCCGGGACAGGGGCTCTCAGGGGGCTACACCTTC. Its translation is CASSAPGQGLSGGYTF.